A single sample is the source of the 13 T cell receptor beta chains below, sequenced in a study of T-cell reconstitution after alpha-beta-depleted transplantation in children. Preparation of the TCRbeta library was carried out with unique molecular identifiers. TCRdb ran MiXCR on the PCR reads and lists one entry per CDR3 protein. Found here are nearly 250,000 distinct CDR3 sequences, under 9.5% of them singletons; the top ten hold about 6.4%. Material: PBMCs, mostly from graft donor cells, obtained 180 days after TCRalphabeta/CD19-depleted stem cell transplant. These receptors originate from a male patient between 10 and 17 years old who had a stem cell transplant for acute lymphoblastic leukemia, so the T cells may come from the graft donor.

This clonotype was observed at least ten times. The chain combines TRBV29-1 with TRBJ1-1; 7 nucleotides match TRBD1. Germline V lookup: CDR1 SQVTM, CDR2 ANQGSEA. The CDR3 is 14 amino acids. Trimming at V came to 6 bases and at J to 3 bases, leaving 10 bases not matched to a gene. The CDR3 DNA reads TGCAGCGTACCGGGACAGCGACTGGACACTGAAGCTTTCTTT. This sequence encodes CSVPGQRLDTEAFF.

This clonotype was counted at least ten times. CDR3 sequence (DNA): TGTGCCAGCAGCCCCTCCCCGGGACAGGGGTCGGGACGCTCCTACGAGCAGTACTTC. It yields the protein CASSPSPGQGSGRSYEQYF. V and J are TRBV7-9 and TRBJ2-7, with 10 positions matching TRBD1. The CDR3 spans 19 residues. CDR1 and CDR2 from the germline V gene are SEHNR and FQNEAQ (reference sequence). Trimming at V came to 5 bases and at J to 0 bases, leaving 16 bases not matched to a gene.

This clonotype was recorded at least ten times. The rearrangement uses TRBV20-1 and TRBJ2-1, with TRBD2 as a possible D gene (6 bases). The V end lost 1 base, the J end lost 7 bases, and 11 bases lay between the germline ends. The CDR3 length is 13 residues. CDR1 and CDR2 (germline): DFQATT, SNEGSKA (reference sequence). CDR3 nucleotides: TGCAGTGCTAGAGGGGGAGGACGAAATGAGCAGTTCTTC. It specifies CSARGGGRNEQFF.

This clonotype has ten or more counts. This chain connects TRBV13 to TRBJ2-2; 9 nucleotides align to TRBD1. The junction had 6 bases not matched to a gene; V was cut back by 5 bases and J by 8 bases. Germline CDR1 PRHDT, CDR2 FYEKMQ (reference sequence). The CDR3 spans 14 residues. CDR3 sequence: CASSTGTGLGELFF. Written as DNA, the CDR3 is TGTGCCAGCAGCACCGGGACAGGGCTAGGGGAGCTGTTTTTT.

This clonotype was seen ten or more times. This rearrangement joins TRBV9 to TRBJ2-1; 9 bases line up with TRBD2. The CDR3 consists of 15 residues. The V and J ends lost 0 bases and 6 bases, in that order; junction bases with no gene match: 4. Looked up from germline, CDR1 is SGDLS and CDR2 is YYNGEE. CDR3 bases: TGTGCCAGCAGCGTAGTGGCGGGAGGGGCCAATGAGCAGTTCTTC. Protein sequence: CASSVVAGGANEQFF. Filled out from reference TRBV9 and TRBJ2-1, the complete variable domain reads DSGVTQTPKHLITATGQRVTLRCSPRSGDLSVYWYQQSLDQGLQFLIQYYNGEERAKGNILERFSAQQFPDLHSELNLSSLELGDSALYFCASSVVAGGANEQFFGPGTRLTVL.

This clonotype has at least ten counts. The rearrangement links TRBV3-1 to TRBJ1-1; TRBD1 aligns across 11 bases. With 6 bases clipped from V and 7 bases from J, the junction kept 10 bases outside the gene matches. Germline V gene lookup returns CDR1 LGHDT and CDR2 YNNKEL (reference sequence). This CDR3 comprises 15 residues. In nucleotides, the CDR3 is TGTGCCAGCAGGGGACAGGGGGTCTCTAGAAGTGAAGCTTTCTTT. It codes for CASRGQGVSRSEAFF.

The DNA of the CDR3 is TGTGCCAGTAGTATTGTCAGGGGCCAAGATCAGCCCCAGCATTTT. Translation: CASSIVRGQDQPQHF. The chain has TRBV19 and TRBJ1-5; the D gene is possibly TRBD1 (6 bases). Germline assignment: CDR1 LNHDA and CDR2 SQIVND (reference sequence). The CDR3 is made up of 15 amino acids. V was pared by 3 bases and J by 5 bases, with 14 bases between.

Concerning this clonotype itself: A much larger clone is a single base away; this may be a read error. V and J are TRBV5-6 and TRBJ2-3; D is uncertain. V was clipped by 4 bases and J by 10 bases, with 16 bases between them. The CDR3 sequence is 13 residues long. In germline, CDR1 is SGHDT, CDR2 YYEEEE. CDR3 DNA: TGTGCCAGCAGCCCACCCATCATTTCGGCGCAGTATTTT. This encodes CASSPPIISAQYF.

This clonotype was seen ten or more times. The DNA of the CDR3 is TGCAGCCAAGAACACCCGAACACTGAAGCTTTCTTT. Translation gives CSQEHPNTEAFF. This chain links TRBV29-1 with TRBJ1-1; no firm D call. V lost 8 bases, J lost 1 base, and 11 bases lay in between. Germline lookup yields CDR1 SQVTM and CDR2 ANQGSEA. The CDR3 spans 12 residues.

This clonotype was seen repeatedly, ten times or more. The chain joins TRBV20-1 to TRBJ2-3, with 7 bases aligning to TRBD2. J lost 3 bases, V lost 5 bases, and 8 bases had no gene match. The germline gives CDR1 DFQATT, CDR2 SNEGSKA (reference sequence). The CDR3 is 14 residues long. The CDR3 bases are TGCAGTGCTTCGGAGATAGCGGGTACAGATACGCAGTATTTT. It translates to CSASEIAGTDTQYF.

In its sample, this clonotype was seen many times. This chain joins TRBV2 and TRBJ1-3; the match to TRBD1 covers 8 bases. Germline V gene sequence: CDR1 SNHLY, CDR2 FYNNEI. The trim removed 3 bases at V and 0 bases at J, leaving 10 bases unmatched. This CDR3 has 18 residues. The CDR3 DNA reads TGTGCCAGCAGTGAGAGTCGGACAGGGACCATCTCTGGAAACACCATATATTTT. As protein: CASSESRTGTISGNTIYF.

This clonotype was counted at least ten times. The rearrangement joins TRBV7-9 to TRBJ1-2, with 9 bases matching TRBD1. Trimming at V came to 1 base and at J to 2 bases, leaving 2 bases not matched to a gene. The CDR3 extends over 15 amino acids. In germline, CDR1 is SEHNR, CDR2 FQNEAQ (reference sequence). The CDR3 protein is CASSLGQGGNYGYTF. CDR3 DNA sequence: TGTGCCAGCAGCTTAGGACAGGGGGGGAACTATGGCTACACCTTC.

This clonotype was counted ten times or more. The CDR3 sequence: CATSPGGGRAYNEQFF. The CDR3 nucleotides read TGTGCCACCAGTCCCGGGGGAGGGAGGGCCTACAATGAGCAGTTCTTC. This chain uses TRBV24-1 with TRBJ2-1; 7 positions agree with TRBD2. Germline values: CDR1 KGHDR, CDR2 SFDVKD. The CDR3 has 16 residues. Losses at the gene ends were 6 bases for V and 2 bases for J; bases not matched to a gene: 9.